This TCR beta chain was recovered during a study of CXCR3-negative and CXCR3-positive naive CD8 T cells. The CDR3 is made up of 16 amino acids. Germline CDR1 DFQATT, CDR2 SNEGSKA (reference sequence). Triplicate sorts of around 300,000 cells per CD8+ subset. Findings and limits, study-wide: Similarly elevated diversity marked both naive subsets, with memory CD8+ cells showing far lower diversity. Freshly isolated PBMCs were used in most assays, given partial CXCR3 loss after freezing.

Through 5' RACE with UMI labels, the TRB cDNA libraries were prepared. TCRdb re-called the 5' RACE reads and shows each CDR3 protein once, DNA omitted. This specimen shows 45,000 to 55,000 distinct CDR3 sequences; the ten leading clones hold around 16%. Notes on this clonotype: Its antigen is as yet unknown.

This sequence originates from a human donor in good health. Some clones in this sample may be carry-over from other donors' samples. The rearrangement links TRBV20-1 to TRBJ2-3; checking the TCRdb D call of TRBD2 is not possible without DNA. What was sequenced was memory CD8+ T cells from blood. CDR3 loop: CSAVRTGGGRTDTQYF.